The 26 T cell receptor beta chains below all came from one sample that was sequenced in a study of T cell repertoires in cytomegalovirus infection. Each CDR3 protein gets one entry after TCRdb re-called the reads with MiXCR. The sample holds more than 85,000 distinct CDR3 sequences; roughly a quarter are singletons and the top ten take about two fifths. The sample was CD8+ T cells from PBMCs. Receptors originate from a human donor in good health (CMV status not recorded). Some clones in this sample may be carry-over from other donors' samples.

This clonotype was observed a few times. The chain is built from TRBV27 and TRBJ2-1, with D uncertain. The CDR3 loop spans 13 amino acids. Germline CDR1 and CDR2: MNHEY and SMNVEV (reference sequence). V was cut by 5 bases and J by 12 bases, with 17 bases left in between. CDR3 residues: CASSPPSQSGQFF. In DNA form, the CDR3 reads TGTGCCAGCAGTCCACCGTCCCAGAGTGGGCAGTTCTTC.

This clonotype was picked up many times. This chain joins TRBV7-2 and TRBJ1-5; the D is unclear. There are 12 residues in the CDR3. The germline V gene has CDR1 SGHTA and CDR2 FQGNSA. Trimming took 5 bases from V and 6 from J, leaving 8 bases between them. The DNA of the CDR3 is TGTGCCAGCAGCGTGGCCGGTCAGCCCCAGCATTTT. Protein: CASSVAGQPQHF.

This chain joins TRBV7-8 and TRBJ2-3; D possibly uses TRBD1 or TRBD2 (5 bases each). V was clipped by 4 bases and J by 6 bases, with 26 bases between them. CDR3 size: 18 residues. Per the germline V gene, CDR1 is SGHVS and CDR2 is FQNEAQ. The CDR3 region has the DNA TGTGCCAGCAGCTCCACCCCAGGGACCTTAGGGAGTAGCGATACGCAGTATTTT. It yields the protein CASSSTPGTLGSSDTQYF.

This clonotype was counted only a few times. The chain recombines TRBV19 with TRBJ1-2; TRBD1 matches at 7 bases. J was trimmed by 5 bases and V by 10 bases; bases with no gene match: 10. CDR1 and CDR2 (germline): LNHDA, SQIVND (reference sequence). The CDR3 contains 13 residues. The CDR3 DNA sequence: TGTGCCACGACCGACAGGGTGGGGTATGGCTACACCTTC. It specifies CATTDRVGYGYTF. Combining the CDR3 with reference TRBV19 and TRBJ1-2 gives the whole variable domain DGGITQSPKYLFRKEGQNVTLSCEQNLNHDAMYWYRQDPGQGLRLIYYSQIVNDFQKGDIAEGYSVSREKKESFPLTVTSAQKNPTAFYLCATTDRVGYGYTFGSGTRLTVV.

This clonotype was observed a handful of times. This rearrangement joins TRBV12-3 or TRBV12-4 to TRBJ1-2, with unresolved D. Trimming pared 10 bases from V and 7 bases from J, leaving 13 bases between. This CDR3 region has 11 residues. The CDR3 region is CATTRASGYTF. In DNA, the CDR3 is TGTGCCACCACTAGGGCGTCTGGCTACACCTTC.

The CDR3 region is CSVEGVDGGSSYEQYF. The CDR3 coding sequence is TGCAGCGTTGAAGGGGTTGACGGAGGTTCATCCTACGAGCAGTACTTC. The V and J genes are TRBV29-1 and TRBJ2-7; D is possibly TRBD2 (5 bases). The CDR3 consists of 16 residues. From germline, CDR1 is SQVTM and CDR2 ANQGSEA. Trimming removed 1 base at V and 1 base at J, with 17 bases between.

This clonotype has more than one count but fewer than ten. The chain carries TRBV2 and TRBJ1-3; the D is unclear. The CDR3 has 15 amino acids. V was trimmed by 0 bases and J by 4 bases, leaving 10 bases between them. Germline loops: CDR1 SNHLY, CDR2 FYNNEI. The CDR3 bases are TGTGCCAGCAGTGAAGCCGTCAGGTTGGGAAACACCATATATTTT. Its translation is CASSEAVRLGNTIYF. Full variable domain (outside the CDR3, taken from reference TRBV2 and TRBJ1-3): EPEVTQTPSHQVTQMGQEVILRCVPISNHLYFYWYRQILGQKVEFLVSFYNNEISEKSEIFDDQFSVERPDGSNFTLKIRSTKLEDSAMYFCASSEAVRLGNTIYFGEGSWLTVV.

The gene calls are TRBV4-2 and TRBJ1-1; 8 bases agree with TRBD1. The CDR3 runs to 14 residues. With V trimmed by 1 base and J by 7 bases, 5 bases remained unmatched. Germline CDR1 is LGHNA and CDR2 is YNFKEQ. This CDR3 reads CASSQAGGRDEAFF. CDR3 bases: TGTGCCAGCAGCCAAGCAGGGGGCAGGGATGAAGCTTTCTTT.

This clonotype was detected a few times. The genes are TRBV3-1 and TRBJ2-3, with D uncertain. CDR3 length equals 15 residues. CDR1 is LGHDT, CDR2 YNNKEL, per germline (reference sequence). The ends were cut back, 6 bases at V and 0 bases at J, with 13 bases in the middle. This CDR3 is CASSPVGRSTDTQYF. DNA of the CDR3: TGTGCCAGCAGTCCCGTCGGAAGAAGCACAGATACGCAGTATTTT.

J is TRBJ2-1 and V is TRBV7-6; 12 bases agree with TRBD2. V lost 5 bases and J lost 8; bases outside the gene matches: 10. The CDR3 covers 16 residues. Germline V lookup: CDR1 SGHVS, CDR2 FNYEAQ. CDR3 in amino acids: CASSLPGTSGPHEQFF. CDR3 DNA sequence: TGTGCCAGCAGCCTACCCGGGACTAGCGGGCCCCATGAGCAGTTCTTC.

There are many counts of this clonotype. The gene calls are TRBV19 and TRBJ1-6; D remains unclear. Germline V gives CDR1 LNHDA, CDR2 SQIVND (reference sequence). This CDR3 is built from 16 residues. Trimming cost V 5 bases and J 1 base, with 12 bases left between them. Written as DNA, the CDR3 is TGTGCCAGTAGTCTCGAACCGGGGTCCTATAATTCACCCCTCCACTTT. Translation gives CASSLEPGSYNSPLHF. Together with reference TRBV19 and TRBJ1-6, the CDR3 gives the full variable domain: DGGITQSPKYLFRKEGQNVTLSCEQNLNHDAMYWYRQDPGQGLRLIYYSQIVNDFQKGDIAEGYSVSREKKESFPLTVTSAQKNPTAFYLCASSLEPGSYNSPLHFGNGTRLTVT.

This clonotype has just a few counts. The genes are TRBV7-2 and TRBJ2-5, with D perhaps TRBD2 (6 bases). Germline values: CDR1 SGHTA, CDR2 FQGNSA. The V and J ends lost 5 bases and 2 bases respectively, with 18 bases between them. The CDR3 extends over 16 amino acids. Written as DNA, the CDR3 is TGTGCCAGCAGCCTCCAGACTAGTCAGGGACAAGAGACCCAGTACTTC. This codes for CASSLQTSQGQETQYF.

Comments on this clonotype: A much bigger clone sits one base away, suggesting this may be a read error. The CDR3 reads CASSLGGFQPRHF. The CDR3 nucleotides read TGTGCCAGCAGCCTTGGAGGGTTTCAGCCCCGGCATTTT. The V call is TRBV28, the J call TRBJ1-5; no clear D gene. Per germline, CDR1 MDHEN and CDR2 SYDVKM. This CDR3 comprises 13 residues.

This clonotype was counted ten times or more. The rearrangement joins TRBV7-2 to TRBJ2-7; 12 bases are a match to TRBD2. CDR1 and CDR2 (germline): SGHTA, FQGNSA. The CDR3 has 14 amino acids. V was pared by 4 bases and J by 7 bases, with 5 bases of the junction left unmatched. As DNA, the CDR3 is TGTGCCAGCAGCTATACTAGCGGGGGGTGGGAGCAGTACTTC. It translates to CASSYTSGGWEQYF.

This rearrangement joins TRBV7-9 to TRBJ1-1; unclear D gene. The germline V gene has CDR1 SEHNR and CDR2 FQNEAQ (reference sequence). The CDR3 is made up of 16 amino acids. The V end lost 6 bases, the J end lost 0 bases, and 17 bases lay between the germline ends. The chain's CDR3 is CASSQPKGSMNTEAFF. The DNA for the CDR3 is TGTGCCAGCAGTCAACCCAAGGGATCCATGAACACTGAAGCTTTCTTT.

The sample holds many counts of this clonotype. The chain couples TRBV20-1 to TRBJ1-2, with TRBD1 identical over 8 bases. The CDR3 is 14 residues long. The trim removed 6 bases at V and 8 bases at J, leaving 14 bases unmatched. Germline-derived CDR1 and CDR2 are DFQATT and SNEGSKA (reference sequence). The chain's CDR3 is CSAAGTGDSGGYTF. The CDR3 DNA reads TGCAGTGCGGCCGGGACAGGCGACTCCGGCGGCTACACCTTC.

The rearrangement joins TRBV27 to TRBJ2-2; 16 bases map to TRBD2. J gave up 0 bases and V 5 bases, and 15 bases lay outside the gene matches. The CDR3 runs to 22 residues. The V gene's germline CDR1 is MNHEY and CDR2 SMNVEV (reference sequence). CDR3 amino acids: CASSPGPTGTSGRGANTGELFF. The DNA of the CDR3 is TGTGCCAGCAGTCCGGGACCGACCGGGACTAGCGGGAGGGGCGCGAACACCGGGGAGCTGTTTTTT.

This chain links TRBV7-2 with TRBJ2-1; D tentatively fits TRBD1 or TRBD2 (7 bases each). The CDR3 length is 15 residues. Germline V CDR1 and CDR2: SGHTA, FQGNSA. The V end was cut by 7 bases, the J end by 8 bases, with 21 bases between. As DNA, the CDR3 is TGTGCCAGCAACTCAGGGGGGGGGCGCCTTGATGAGCAGTTCTTC. Its translation is CASNSGGGRLDEQFF.

This clonotype was picked up a small number of times. Sequence at one end of the junction differs from germline and may be a read error. V usage is TRBV24-1 and J usage is TRBJ2-1; 8 bases align to TRBD1. Per the germline V gene, CDR1 is KGHDR and CDR2 is SFDVKD. The CDR3 runs to 15 residues. As DNA, the CDR3 is TGTGCCACCAGTGATTATACCGGGACAGGCAATCAGCAGTTCTTC. Protein: CATSDYTGTGNQQFF.

This clonotype was seen only a few times. V is TRBV6-2 or TRBV6-3 and J is TRBJ1-1; 7 bases fit TRBD1. Trimming took 6 bases from V and 2 from J; bases not matched to a gene: 3. Germline V gene lookup returns CDR1 MNHEY and CDR2 SVGEGT. The CDR3 loop spans 13 amino acids. The CDR3 bases are TGTGCCAGCAGCAACAGGGGAAACACTGAAGCTTTCTTT. Translation: CASSNRGNTEAFF.

This clonotype was recorded a few times. V gene TRBV7-2 combines with J gene TRBJ2-3, with 11 bases lining up with TRBD2. Losses at the gene ends were 5 bases for V and 5 bases for J; bases not matched to a gene: 9. This CDR3 has 16 amino acids. Germline V gene data show CDR1 as SGHTA and CDR2 as FQGNSA. The CDR3 DNA reads TGTGCCAGCAGCACCCTTAGCGGGAGGGCCATAGATACGCAGTATTTT. Amino acids: CASSTLSGRAIDTQYF. The whole variable domain, filled in from reference TRBV7-2 and TRBJ2-3, reads GAGVSQSPSNKVTEKGKDVELRCDPISGHTALYWYRQSLGQGLEFLIYFQGNSAPDKSGLPSDRFSAERTGGSVSTLTIQRTQQEDSAVYLCASSTLSGRAIDTQYFGPGTRLTVL.

This clonotype was seen a few times. The chain joins TRBV14 to TRBJ1-2, with 8 bases that match TRBD1. Germline lookup yields CDR1 SGHDN and CDR2 FVKESK. J lost 3 bases, V lost 0 bases, and 12 bases had no gene match. CDR3 length: 18 residues. CDR3: CASSQDAVEAGGYYGYTF. The CDR3 bases are TGTGCCAGCAGCCAAGATGCGGTAGAGGCAGGGGGCTACTATGGCTACACCTTC.

The CDR3 DNA is TGTGCCAGCAGCTCCCCGGACAGGGATCCCTACGAGCAGTACTTC. Its translation is CASSSPDRDPYEQYF. The rearrangement joins TRBV7-9 to TRBJ2-7, with 8 bases lining up with TRBD1. The V gene end was trimmed by 4 bases and the J gene end by 2 bases; junction bases not matched to a gene: 7. Germline CDR1 and CDR2: SEHNR and FQNEAQ (reference sequence). This CDR3 region has 15 residues.

This clonotype was picked up many times. The rearrangement links TRBV27 to TRBJ2-7; D remains ambiguous. The CDR3 has 14 residues. Germline lookup yields CDR1 MNHEY and CDR2 SMNVEV (reference sequence). V lost 5 bases and J 1 base, leaving 12 bases between the germline ends. In nucleotides, the CDR3 is TGTGCCAGCAGTCCACTAACAAAATCCTACGAGCAGTACTTC. Translating it yields CASSPLTKSYEQYF.

The chain combines TRBV6-6 with TRBJ2-7; D is ambiguous. The CDR3 is 14 amino acids. Between the trimmed V and J ends, which lost 0 bases and 3 bases, there was a span of 9 bases. Germline loops: CDR1 MNHNY, CDR2 SVGAGI (reference sequence). CDR3: CASSYSEWVYEQYF. The CDR3 DNA sequence: TGTGCCAGCAGTTACTCGGAATGGGTCTACGAGCAGTACTTC.

This clonotype ranks as medium-sized. The genes are TRBV27 and TRBJ1-1, with 8 bases matching TRBD1. J gave up 1 base and V 3 bases, and 7 bases lay outside the gene matches. Germline CDR1 reads MNHEY; CDR2 reads SMNVEV (reference sequence). This CDR3 is built from 16 residues. In nucleotides, the CDR3 is TGTGCCAGCAGTTTTGTCACAGGGGGTCCGAACACTGAAGCTTTCTTT. It codes for CASSFVTGGPNTEAFF.